The entry below gives a single TCR beta chain sequence along with its context. Trimming pared 3 bases from V and 0 bases from J, leaving 8 bases between. The germline V gene has CDR1 LNHDA and CDR2 SQIVND (reference sequence). The CDR3 consists of 14 residues. The source of the sample is a study of cytomegalovirus exposure and HLA in healthy donors. Use of 60 Vbeta and 13 Jbeta primers characterized the PCR. Here immunoSEQ multiplex PCR was the method, and the copy in TCRdb shows in-frame clones only, minus some. In the table there are about 200,000 clones, approximately 70% of which are singletons. V and J are TRBV19 and TRBJ1-1, with no clear D. Sequenced input: PBMCs. The sequence derives from a woman aged 25-40 years in good health and CMV-seronegative. DNA for the CDR3: TGTGCCAGTAGTATTAACGGGATGAACACTGAAGCTTTCTTT. This sequence encodes CASSINGMNTEAFF.